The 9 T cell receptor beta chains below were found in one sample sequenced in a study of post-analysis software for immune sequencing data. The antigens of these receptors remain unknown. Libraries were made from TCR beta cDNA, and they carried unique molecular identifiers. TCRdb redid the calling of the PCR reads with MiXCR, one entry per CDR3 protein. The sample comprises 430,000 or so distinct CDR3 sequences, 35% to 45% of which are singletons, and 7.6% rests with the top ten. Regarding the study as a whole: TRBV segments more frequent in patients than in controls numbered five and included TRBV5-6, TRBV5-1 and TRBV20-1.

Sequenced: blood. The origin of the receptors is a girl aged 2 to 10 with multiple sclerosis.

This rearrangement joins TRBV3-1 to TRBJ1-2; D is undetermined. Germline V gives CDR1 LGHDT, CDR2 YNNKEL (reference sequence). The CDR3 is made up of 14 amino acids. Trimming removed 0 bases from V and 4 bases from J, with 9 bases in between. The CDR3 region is CASSQDSAIYGYTF. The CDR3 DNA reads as TGTGCCAGCAGCCAAGACTCAGCGATCTATGGCTACACCTTC.

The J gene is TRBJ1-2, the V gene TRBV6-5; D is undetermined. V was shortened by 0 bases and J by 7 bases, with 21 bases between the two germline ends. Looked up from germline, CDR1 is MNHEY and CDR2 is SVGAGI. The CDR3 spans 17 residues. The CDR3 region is CASSYSNFDRIRGGYTF. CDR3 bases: TGTGCCAGCAGTTACTCGAATTTCGACCGGATTCGAGGTGGCTACACCTTC.

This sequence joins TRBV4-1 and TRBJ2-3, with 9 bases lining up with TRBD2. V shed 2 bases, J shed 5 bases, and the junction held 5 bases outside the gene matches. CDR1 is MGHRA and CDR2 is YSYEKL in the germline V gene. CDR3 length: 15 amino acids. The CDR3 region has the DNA TGCGCCAGCAGCCAACAGGGACTAGCCGTAGATACGCAGTATTTT. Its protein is CASSQQGLAVDTQYF.

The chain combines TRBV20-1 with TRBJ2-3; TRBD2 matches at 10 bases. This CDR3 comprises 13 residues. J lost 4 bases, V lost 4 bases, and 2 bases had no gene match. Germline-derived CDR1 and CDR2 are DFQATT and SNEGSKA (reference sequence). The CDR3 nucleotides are TGCAGTGCTATAAGCGGGAGGGCAGATACGCAGTATTTT. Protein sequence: CSAISGRADTQYF.

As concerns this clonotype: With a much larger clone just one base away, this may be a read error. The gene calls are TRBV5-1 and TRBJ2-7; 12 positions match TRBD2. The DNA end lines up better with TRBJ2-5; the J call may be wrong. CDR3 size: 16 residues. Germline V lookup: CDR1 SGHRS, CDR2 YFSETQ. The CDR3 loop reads CASSLLAGGPWETQYF. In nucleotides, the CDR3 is TGCGCCAGCAGCTTGCTAGCGGGGGGGCCTTGGGAGACCCAGTACTTC.

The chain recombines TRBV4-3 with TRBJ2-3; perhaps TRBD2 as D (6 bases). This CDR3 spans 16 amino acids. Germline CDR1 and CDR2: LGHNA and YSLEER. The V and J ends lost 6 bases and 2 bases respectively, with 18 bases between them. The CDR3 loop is CASSESPGLPTDTQYF. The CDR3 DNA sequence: TGCGCCAGCAGTGAAAGTCCGGGACTCCCCACAGATACGCAGTATTTT.

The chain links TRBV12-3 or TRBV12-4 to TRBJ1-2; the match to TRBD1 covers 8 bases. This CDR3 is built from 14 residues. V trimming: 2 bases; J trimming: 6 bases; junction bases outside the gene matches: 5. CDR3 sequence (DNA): TGTGCCAGCAGTTTATCTTCAGGGGGCGATGGCTACACCTTC. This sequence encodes CASSLSSGGDGYTF.

The CDR3 loop reads CASSLGPGLAAQETQYF. The CDR3 bases are TGCGCCAGCAGCTTGGGTCCCGGACTAGCGGCCCAAGAGACCCAGTACTTC. The chain employs TRBV5-1 and TRBJ2-5; TRBD2 agrees at 10 bases. V trimming: 0 bases; J trimming: 1 base; junction bases outside the gene matches: 6. Germline lookup yields CDR1 SGHRS and CDR2 YFSETQ. This CDR3 has 17 residues.

CDR3 bases: TGTGCCACCAGTGATCCGGGACAGGGGGCCTACAATGAGCAGTACTTC. Translating gives CATSDPGQGAYNEQYF. V gene TRBV24-1 combines with J gene TRBJ2-1, with 12 bases fitting TRBD1. The J call is in doubt because the DNA end fits TRBJ2-7 better. Looked up from germline, CDR1 is KGHDR and CDR2 is SFDVKD. There are 16 residues in the CDR3.